The rows below give T cell receptor beta chains drawn from one sample of a study of regulatory T cells in long-lasting Graves disease. Each CDR3 protein is one row after TCRdb ran MiXCR on the multiplex PCR reads. The table records 600,000 to 800,000 distinct CDR3 sequences, approximately 31% of them present only once. Sequencing used peripheral blood mononuclear cells (PBMCs), obtained when the disease was refractory, from a patient treated with antithyroid drugs. The receptors shown here come from a female donor with Graves disease. Each CDR3 is given with its conserved first and last residue. A D gene is named only where the DNA matches it firmly. Where a row states a size, it is once, few, many or the class of an expanded clone; other rows omit it.

v_gene,j_gene,abundance,d_gene,CDR3nt,CDR3aa
TRBV6-2/TRBV6-3,TRBJ1-6,once,TRBD1,TGTGCCAGCTCCCAAAGGGAGGGACAGGGGATTAGCTCCTATAATTCACCCCTCCACTTT,CASSQREGQGISSYNSPLHF
TRBV15,TRBJ2-3,.,.,TGTGCCACCAGCAGAGTTAGCAATCAGCCCCAGTATTTT,CATSRVSNQPQYF
TRBV11-2,TRBJ2-7,many,.,TGTGCCAGCAGCTTAGTGGAGGGCAGTTACTTC,CASSLVEGSYF
TRBV6-1,TRBJ1-2,few,.,TGTGCCAGCAGTGCCACCTCTACAGCGAACTATGGCTACACCTTC,CASSATSTANYGYTF
TRBV6-5,TRBJ1-2,.,.,TGTGCCAGCAGTTACTCGAAGCTCAGGGCTAACTATGGCTACACCTTC,CASSYSKLRANYGYTF
TRBV18,TRBJ1-4,.,TRBD1,TGTGCCAGCTCACGCCCGACAGGGGTTAATGAAAAACTGTTTTTT,CASSRPTGVNEKLFF
TRBV12-3/TRBV12-4,TRBJ2-7,many,TRBD1,TGTGCCAGCAGTTTAGGACAGGGGCCTACCTACGAGCAGTACTTC,CASSLGQGPTYEQYF
TRBV7-8,TRBJ1-1,.,.,TGTGCCAGCAGCGGCTTGGGACGGGGGGACACTGAAGCTTTCTTT,CASSGLGRGDTEAFF
TRBV6-1,TRBJ2-5,many,.,TGTGCCAGCAGCAGGGGCTCGTACCAAGAGACCCAGTACTTC,CASSRGSYQETQYF
TRBV20-1,TRBJ2-7,few,TRBD1,TGCAGTGCTCTTACCCTGGGACAGTTATACTACGAGCAGTACTTC,CSALTLGQLYYEQYF
TRBV6-1,TRBJ2-7,many,.,TGTGCCAGCAGTAGGAAGCCTGGAGACTACGAGCAGTACTTC,CASSRKPGDYEQYF
TRBV20-1,TRBJ1-4,.,.,TGCAGTGCTCGGGGGCCAGGCGCCTATTCAACTAATGAAAAACTGTTTTTT,CSARGPGAYSTNEKLFF